Sequencing of this T cell receptor beta chain was carried out in a study of T-cell reconstitution after alpha-beta-depleted transplantation in children. Regarding this clonotype: As yet, its antigen is unknown. An end of the junction does not agree with germline; a read error may underlie this.

Unique molecular identifiers were incorporated during preparation of the TCRbeta library. TCRdb used MiXCR to reprocess the PCR reads, holding one entry per CDR3 protein. The table lists around 800,000 distinct CDR3 sequences, roughly 16% of them singletons. The CDR3 is 15 residues long. Overall study findings and caveats: T-cell counts and diversity at one year post-transplant came mainly from newly produced T cells. Some patients' high day-60 TCRbeta diversity was attributed to recipient cells surviving conditioning. About two months after transplant, alpha-beta T cells reportedly came from several hundred expanded graft clones.

The sequence was collected from a male patient younger than 18 who had a stem cell transplant for acute lymphoblastic leukemia, so the T cells may come from the graft donor. The sample consisted of PBMCs, mostly from graft donor cells, taken 360 days after TCRalphabeta/CD19-depleted stem cell transplant. The chain carries TRBV12-3 or TRBV12-4 and TRBJ2-5; 10 bases fit TRBD2. The CDR3 nucleotides are TGTGCCAGCAGTCTAGCGGGAGCGGTCGAAGAGACCCAGTACTTC. As protein: CASSLAGAVEETQYF.